This T cell receptor beta chain came from a study of CD8+ T cells in alopecia areata. Overall study: Disease severity was quantified as SALT score of affected scalp area.

Treatment denoted: oral pan-JAK inhibitor, 5-10 mg twice daily. cDNA prepared by RNA extraction and subsequent reverse transcription served as the template for sequencing. TCRdb's table, derived via immunoSEQ multiplex PCR, lists solely in-frame clones and lacks some. This table has 150,000 to 200,000 clones, 50% to 60% appearing once. This CDR3 has 13 amino acids. The germline V gene encodes CDR1 ENHRY and CDR2 SYGVKD. V lost 7 bases and J 1 base, leaving 10 bases between the germline ends. Turning to this clone: What it binds is not known.

Points from the study as a whole: In scalp and blood, many expanded lesional clones persisted during tofacitinib. TCR sharing across patients was less clear than in mice, possibly HLA-related. Significant decreases in scalp clonality and expanded CD8+ clones followed tofacitinib treatment.

The source of this sequence is a human donor with alopecia areata. The starting material was CD4+ T cells sorted from blood, obtained at week 4, from a patient treated with tofacitinib. The chain recombines TRBV10-3 with TRBJ1-1, with D tentatively TRBD1 (5 bases). CDR3 bases: TGTGCCATCACCGGGACGAAGAACACTGAAGCTTTCTTT. Amino acids: CAITGTKNTEAFF.